The subject of this entry is one T cell receptor beta chain. V shed 4 bases, J shed 3 bases, and the junction held 12 bases outside the gene matches. The CDR3 spans 17 residues. Germline loops: CDR1 SGHDT, CDR2 YYEEEE. The data derive from a study of blood T cell repertoires in COVID-19. Participants spanned ages roughly 18 to 90 years and resided in roughly 22 US areas. Each exposed participant met a COVID-19 case in the 2 weeks preceding study entry. Original analysis: Nucleated cell number was recorded as an estimate derived from reference gene primer amplification. The table came from immunoSEQ multiplex PCR; TCRdb's copy has only in-frame clones and leaves some out. V and J calls and clone size follow that table, whereas D and trimming were derived from the DNA. Of around 400,000 clones listed, approximately 91% are singletons.

This TCR derives from a woman aged 40 to 50 who had been exposed to COVID-19. The specimen was PBMCs or T cells enriched from blood (not recorded which). This chain joins TRBV5-6 and TRBJ1-2, with 10 positions matching TRBD1. As DNA, the CDR3 is TGTGCCAGCAGCCCTACGGCGACAGGGGGCGCTTACTATGGCTACACCTTC. Its translation: CASSPTATGGAYYGYTF.